This TCR beta chain was obtained from a study of T cell responses to AZD1222 COVID-19 vaccine. The CDR3 is 12 amino acids. V dropped 3 bases and J dropped 7 bases, with 9 bases sitting between them. Germline values: CDR1 SQVTM, CDR2 ANQGSEA. Profiled with immunoSEQ multiplex PCR; TCRdb holds only in-frame clones, not every one. The sample holds 150,000 to 200,000 clones; approximately 92% are singletons and the top ten take roughly a tenth. This chain links TRBV29-1 with TRBJ2-2; D remains unclear. The source material was peripheral blood, sampled on day 0 of AZD1222 vaccination. The TCR sequence derives from an adult in good health. DNA for the CDR3: TGCAGCGTTGATCATGGAGTCGGGGAGCTGTTTTTT. This gives the protein CSVDHGVGELFF.